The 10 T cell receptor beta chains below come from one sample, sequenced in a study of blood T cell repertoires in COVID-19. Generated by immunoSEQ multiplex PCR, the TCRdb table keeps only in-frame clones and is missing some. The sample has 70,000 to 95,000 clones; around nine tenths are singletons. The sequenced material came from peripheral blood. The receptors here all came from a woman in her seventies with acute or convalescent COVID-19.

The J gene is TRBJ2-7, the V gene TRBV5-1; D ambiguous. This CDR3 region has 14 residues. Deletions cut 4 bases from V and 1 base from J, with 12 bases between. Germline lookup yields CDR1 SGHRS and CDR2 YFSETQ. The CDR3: CASSQMTYSYEQYF. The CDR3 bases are TGCGCCAGCAGCCAGATGACATATTCCTACGAGCAGTACTTC.

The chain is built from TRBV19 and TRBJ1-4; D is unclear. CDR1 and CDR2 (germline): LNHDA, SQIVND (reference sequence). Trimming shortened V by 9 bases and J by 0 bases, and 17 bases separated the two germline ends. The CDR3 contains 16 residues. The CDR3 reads CASRHLGVSTNEKLFF. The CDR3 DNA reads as TGTGCCAGCAGACATCTCGGGGTTTCAACTAATGAAAAACTGTTTTTT.

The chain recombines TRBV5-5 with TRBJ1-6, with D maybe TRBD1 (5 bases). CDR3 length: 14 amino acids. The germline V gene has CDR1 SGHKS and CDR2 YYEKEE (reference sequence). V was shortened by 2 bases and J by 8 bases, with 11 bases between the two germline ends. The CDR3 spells CASSFQGIDSPLHF. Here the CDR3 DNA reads TGTGCCAGCAGCTTTCAGGGAATAGATTCACCCCTCCACTTT.

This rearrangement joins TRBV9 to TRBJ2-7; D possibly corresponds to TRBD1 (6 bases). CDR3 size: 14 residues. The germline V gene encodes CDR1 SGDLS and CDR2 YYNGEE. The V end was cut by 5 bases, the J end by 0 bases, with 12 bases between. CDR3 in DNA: TGTGCCAGCAGTCGAGGGGGAATCTCCTACGAGCAGTACTTC. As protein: CASSRGGISYEQYF.

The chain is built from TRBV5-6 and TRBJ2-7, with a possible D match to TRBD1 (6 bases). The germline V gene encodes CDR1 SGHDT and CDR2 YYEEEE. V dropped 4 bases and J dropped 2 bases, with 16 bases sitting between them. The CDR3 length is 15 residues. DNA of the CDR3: TGTGCCAGCAGCATCTACAGGGTGGAGACCTACGAGCAGTACTTC. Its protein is CASSIYRVETYEQYF.

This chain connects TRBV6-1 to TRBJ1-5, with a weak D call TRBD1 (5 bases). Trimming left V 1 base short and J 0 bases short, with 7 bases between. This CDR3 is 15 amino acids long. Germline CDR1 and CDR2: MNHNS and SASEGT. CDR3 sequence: CASSEVQGSNQPQHF. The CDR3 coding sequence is TGTGCCAGCAGTGAAGTTCAGGGTAGCAATCAGCCCCAGCATTTT.

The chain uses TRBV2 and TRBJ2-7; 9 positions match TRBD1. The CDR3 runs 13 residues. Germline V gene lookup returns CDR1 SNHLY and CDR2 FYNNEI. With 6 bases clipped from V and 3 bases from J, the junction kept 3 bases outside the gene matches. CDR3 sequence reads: CASRGTGNYEQYF. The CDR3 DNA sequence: TGTGCCAGCAGAGGGACAGGGAACTACGAGCAGTACTTC.

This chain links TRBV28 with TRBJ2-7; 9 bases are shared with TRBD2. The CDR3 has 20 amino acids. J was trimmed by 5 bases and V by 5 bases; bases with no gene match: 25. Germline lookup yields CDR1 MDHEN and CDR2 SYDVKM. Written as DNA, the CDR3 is TGTGCCAGCAGTACGGGAGTTTGGGGGTCGCGGGCGGGAGGGCCCCACGAGCAGTACTTC. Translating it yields CASSTGVWGSRAGGPHEQYF.

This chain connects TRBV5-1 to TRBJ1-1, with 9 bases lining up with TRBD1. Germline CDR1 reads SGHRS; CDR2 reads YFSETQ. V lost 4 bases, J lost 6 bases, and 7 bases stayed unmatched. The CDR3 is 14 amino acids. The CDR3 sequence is CASSILTGGAEAFF. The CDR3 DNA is TGCGCCAGCAGCATCTTGACAGGGGGGGCTGAAGCTTTCTTT.

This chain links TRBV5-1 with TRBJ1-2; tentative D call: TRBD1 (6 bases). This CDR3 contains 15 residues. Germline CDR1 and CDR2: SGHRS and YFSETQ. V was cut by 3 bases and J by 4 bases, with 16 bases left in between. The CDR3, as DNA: TGCGCCAGCAGCTCGCAAGGACAGACAAGCTATGGCTACACCTTC. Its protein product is CASSSQGQTSYGYTF.